This T cell receptor (beta chain) was captured by sequencing in a study of cytomegalovirus exposure and HLA in healthy donors. At the level of the study: Out of fewer than 400 genotyped donors, approximately 84% belonged to the Caucasian-associated ancestry cluster.

Findings of the study overall: Fewer N-insertions (relative to the roughly 700-donor mean) were reportedly seen in an Asian-associated ancestry cluster in a later analysis.

The V gene's germline CDR1 is LGHNA and CDR2 YSLEER. The V gene end was trimmed by 1 base and the J gene end by 3 bases; junction bases not matched to a gene: 11. The CDR3 loop spans 18 amino acids. In the PCR, 60 Vbeta and 13 Jbeta primers were used. In the original workflow: In a later analysis, about 11 million of approximately 86 million unique beta chains occurred in at least two donors. Measured with immunoSEQ multiplex PCR; TCRdb has only the in-frame clones, and not every one. D and trimming come from the DNA, and the V and J calls and clone size come from that table. The sample lists under 150,000 clones, approximately 78% seen once, with about 3.3% in the top ten. This clone has a handful of counts. Its target is not known.

The TCR originated in a woman aged 25 to 39 in good health and CMV-seropositive. The chain employs TRBV4-3 and TRBJ2-7, with 11 bases aligning to TRBD2. The sample comprised PBMCs. Written as DNA, the CDR3 is TGCGCCAGCAGCCAAGCTATAAGGGGGACTAGCGGATTCTACGAGCAGTACTTC. Protein: CASSQAIRGTSGFYEQYF.